A single sample gave rise to the 27 T cell receptor beta chains below, sequenced in a study of cytotoxic CD8 clonotypes in ibrutinib-treated CLL. Assay used: immunoSEQ multiplex PCR; TCRdb lists only in-frame clones, some missing. The sample records roughly 56,000 clones, over 60% being singletons. The sequences come from PBMCs, collected after 12 months of ibrutinib treatment. The receptors originated from a human donor with chronic lymphocytic leukemia.

The genes are TRBV28 and TRBJ2-7; D possibly matches TRBD1 or TRBD2 (5 bases each). This CDR3 is 15 amino acids long. Trimming removed 2 bases from V and 3 bases from J, with 14 bases in between. Germline V gene lookup returns CDR1 MDHEN and CDR2 SYDVKM. The CDR3 region has the DNA TGTGCCAGCAGTTTAGGGGGTCCTCCCGACTACGAGCAGTACTTC. Its protein is CASSLGGPPDYEQYF.

The CDR3 region has the DNA TGTGCCAGCAGCTTAGTGGACCGCGACGAAGCTTTCTTT. This translates into CASSLVDRDEAFF. This sequence joins TRBV7-9 and TRBJ1-1; D unclear. Trimming cost V 1 base and J 8 bases, with 11 bases left between them. Germline V gene lookup returns CDR1 SEHNR and CDR2 FQNEAQ (reference sequence). This CDR3 is 13 amino acids long.

The genes are TRBV20-1 and TRBJ2-1; the D gene is possibly TRBD1 (5 bases). This CDR3 is 11 amino acids long. Germline CDR1 reads DFQATT; CDR2 reads SNEGSKA (reference sequence). V was cut by 8 bases and J by 5 bases, with 10 bases left in between. CDR3 sequence reads: CSSGQNNEQFF. The CDR3 DNA follows: TGCAGTTCAGGACAAAACAATGAGCAGTTCTTC.

The chain combines TRBV29-1 with TRBJ1-2; a possible D gene is TRBD1 (5 bases). V was shortened by 2 bases and J by 6 bases, with 13 bases between the two germline ends. Germline V gives CDR1 SQVTM, CDR2 ANQGSEA. The CDR3 sequence is 13 residues long. The CDR3 DNA sequence: TGCAGCGTTGAAATCGGGGGAGGCAATGGCTACACCTTC. This sequence encodes CSVEIGGGNGYTF.

The chain is built from TRBV28 and TRBJ2-7, with D possibly TRBD1 on 5 matching bases. This CDR3 contains 15 residues. The V end was cut by 2 bases, the J end by 0 bases, with 11 bases between. Looked up from germline, CDR1 is MDHEN and CDR2 is SYDVKM. CDR3 sequence reads: CASSLVRVVSYEQYF. The CDR3 DNA follows: TGTGCCAGCAGTTTAGTCAGGGTAGTCTCCTACGAGCAGTACTTC.

This chain joins TRBV25-1 and TRBJ2-7; 11 nucleotides agree with TRBD1. Trimming at V came to 5 bases and at J to 5 bases, leaving 5 bases not matched to a gene. The CDR3 is made up of 14 amino acids. In germline, CDR1 is MGHDK, CDR2 SYGVNS. The CDR3 reads CASSRTGGWNEQYF. The CDR3 DNA reads TGTGCCAGCAGTAGGACAGGGGGCTGGAACGAGCAGTACTTC.

This clone was seen a few times. The genes are TRBV27 and TRBJ1-3, with D possibly matching TRBD1 (5 bases). Trimming stripped 4 bases from V and 0 bases from J, with 16 bases between. Germline V gene lookup returns CDR1 MNHEY and CDR2 SMNVEV (reference sequence). The CDR3 spans 17 residues. The CDR3 spells CASSSTGTADSGNTIYF. In DNA form, the CDR3 reads TGTGCCAGCAGTTCCACCGGGACCGCGGACTCTGGAAACACCATATATTTT.

This clone came up a few times. V gene TRBV27 combines with J gene TRBJ2-7; D is undetermined. The CDR3 loop spans 11 amino acids. Germline V CDR1 and CDR2: MNHEY, SMNVEV (reference sequence). Deletions cut 10 bases from V and 3 bases from J, with 10 bases between. CDR3 coding DNA: TGTGCCACTTCATCGGGCTACGAGCAGTACTTC. Translation gives CATSSGYEQYF.

The CDR3 DNA is TGCGCCAGCAGCTTGGGGGCCACAGCTTCTGGGGCCAACGTCCTGACTTTC. Its protein is CASSLGATASGANVLTF. The J gene is TRBJ2-6, the V gene TRBV5-1; no reliable D call. Trimming took 0 bases from V and 1 from J, leaving 11 bases between them. This CDR3 has 17 residues. Germline V lookup: CDR1 SGHRS, CDR2 YFSETQ.

As concerns this clone: At one end, the junction sequence differs from germline, possibly due to a read error. J is TRBJ1-2 and V is TRBV30, with D hard to call. Germline assignment: CDR1 GTSNPN and CDR2 SVGIG (reference sequence). CDR3 length: 13 residues. The CDR3 here is CQAGQKANYGYTF. Written as DNA, the CDR3 is TGCCAAGCGGGTCAGAAAGCTAACTATGGCTACACCTTC.

V is TRBV6-5 and J is TRBJ1-3; TRBD1 matches at 7 bases. J was trimmed by 2 bases and V by 6 bases; bases with no gene match: 7. The CDR3 consists of 15 residues. CDR1 is MNHEY, CDR2 SVGAGI, per germline. The CDR3 DNA is TGTGCCAGCAGCCGAAGGGGGACAGCTGGAAACACCATATATTTT. Protein product: CASSRRGTAGNTIYF.

V is TRBV19 and J is TRBJ2-3; TRBD2 aligns across 8 bases. Germline-derived CDR1 and CDR2 are LNHDA and SQIVND (reference sequence). Unmatched junction bases numbered 4, after V lost 1 base and J lost 1 base. There are 16 residues in the CDR3. The CDR3 sequence is CASSIGAGAGTDTQYF. The CDR3 coding sequence is TGTGCCAGTAGTATAGGAGCGGGAGCAGGCACAGATACGCAGTATTTT.

The chain combines TRBV5-1 with TRBJ1-1, with a weak D call TRBD1 (5 bases). Germline V gene sequence: CDR1 SGHRS, CDR2 YFSETQ. Trimming pared 6 bases from V and 0 bases from J, leaving 9 bases between. The CDR3 covers 13 residues. The CDR3 DNA reads TGCGCCAGCAAGGGGAATATGAACACTGAAGCTTTCTTT. It yields the protein CASKGNMNTEAFF. Supplemented by reference TRBV5-1 and TRBJ1-1, the full variable domain reads KAGVTQTPRYLIKTRGQQVTLSCSPISGHRSVSWYQQTPGQGLQFLFEYFSETQRNKGNFPGRFSGRQFSNSRSEMNVSTLELGDSALYLCASKGNMNTEAFFGQGTRLTVV.

The chain links TRBV6-1 to TRBJ2-7; D perhaps matches TRBD1 (6 bases). Trimming took 5 bases from V and 0 from J, leaving 8 bases between them. This CDR3 has 13 amino acids. Germline CDR1 and CDR2: MNHNS and SASEGT. Here the CDR3 reads CASSRQASYEQYF. The CDR3 coding sequence is TGTGCCAGCAGTCGACAGGCCTCCTACGAGCAGTACTTC.

This clone occurred a few times. The chain combines TRBV18 with TRBJ1-5; TRBD1 is a possible D gene (6 bases). The V and J ends lost 2 bases and 6 bases respectively, with 8 bases between them. This CDR3 is 13 amino acids long. The germline V gene encodes CDR1 KGHSH and CDR2 LQKENI. In nucleotides, the CDR3 is TGTGCCAGCTCACCAGAACAGGGTCAGCCCCAGCATTTT. As protein: CASSPEQGQPQHF.

A few counts support this clone. The chain couples TRBV6-8 to TRBJ2-2; D might be TRBD1 (6 bases). V was cut by 8 bases and J by 1 base, with 11 bases left in between. The CDR3 contains 14 residues. Germline V gene data show CDR1 as MNHGY and CDR2 as SAAAGT. CDR3 in amino acids: CASVKQGNTGELFF. The CDR3 DNA reads TGTGCCAGCGTCAAACAGGGGAACACCGGGGAGCTGTTTTTT.

The genes are TRBV6-6 and TRBJ2-7; 11 nucleotides line up with TRBD1. The V gene's germline CDR1 is MNHNY and CDR2 SVGAGI (reference sequence). The CDR3 has 14 residues. With 0 bases clipped from V and 6 bases from J, the junction kept 1 base outside the gene matches. CDR3 protein: CASSYSGQGAEQYF. CDR3 coding DNA: TGTGCCAGCAGTTACTCTGGACAGGGGGCCGAGCAGTACTTC.

The CDR3 region has the DNA TGCGCCAGCAGCTCGGACGGGGAAATGAACACTGAAGCTTTCTTT. It yields the protein CASSSDGEMNTEAFF. The V gene is TRBV5-1, the J gene TRBJ1-1; D remains unclear. CDR3 size: 15 residues. The V end lost 3 bases, the J end lost 0 bases, and 12 bases lay between the germline ends. CDR1 is SGHRS, CDR2 YFSETQ, per germline. The whole variable domain, filled in from reference TRBV5-1 and TRBJ1-1, reads KAGVTQTPRYLIKTRGQQVTLSCSPISGHRSVSWYQQTPGQGLQFLFEYFSETQRNKGNFPGRFSGRQFSNSRSEMNVSTLELGDSALYLCASSSDGEMNTEAFFGQGTRLTVV.

The chain joins TRBV28 to TRBJ1-5; weak D call: TRBD1 (6 bases). V was cut by 8 bases and J by 4 bases, with 15 bases left in between. The CDR3 spans 14 residues. Germline V gene lookup returns CDR1 MDHEN and CDR2 SYDVKM. CDR3 bases: TGTGCCAGCCGGACAGCCTTGGGGAATCAGCCCCAGCATTTT. It encodes CASRTALGNQPQHF.

The chain links TRBV4-1 to TRBJ1-2, with TRBD1 matching over 8 bases. Germline V gene data show CDR1 as MGHRA and CDR2 as YSYEKL. The ends lost 1 base at V and 7 bases at J; junction bases unmatched: 8. The CDR3 is 15 amino acids. The CDR3 DNA reads TGCGCCAGCAGCCAAGTATGGACAGGGACGCTTGGCTACACCTTC. Its translation is CASSQVWTGTLGYTF.

This clone was seen more than once but under ten times. The V gene is TRBV11-3, the J gene TRBJ2-3, with TRBD2 matching 9 bases. V dropped 1 base and J dropped 6; count of bases not matched to a gene: 5. Germline values: CDR1 SGHNT, CDR2 YENEEA. The CDR3 runs 15 residues. CDR3 in amino acids: CASSLGSGSGDTQYF. The CDR3 nucleotides are TGTGCCAGCAGCTTAGGTAGCGGGAGCGGCGATACGCAGTATTTT.

This rearrangement joins TRBV20-1 to TRBJ2-7, with D perhaps TRBD2 (5 bases). V was pared by 5 bases and J by 6 bases, with 11 bases between. CDR3 length: 11 amino acids. Per germline, CDR1 DFQATT and CDR2 SNEGSKA (reference sequence). CDR3 coding DNA: TGCAGTGCTTCAGAGGGATCCGAGCAGTACTTC. Translated, it gives CSASEGSEQYF.

The CDR3 DNA sequence: TGTGCCAGCAGACGACTTCGCAAAGACAGGGGAGAAGGGAACACTGAAGCTTTCTTT. This encodes CASRRLRKDRGEGNTEAFF. This rearrangement joins TRBV11-2 to TRBJ1-1, with TRBD1 matching over 8 bases. The CDR3 is 19 amino acids. The germline CDR1 and CDR2 sequences are SGHAT and FQNNGV. With 6 bases clipped from V and 1 base from J, the junction kept 19 bases outside the gene matches.

This clone is a singleton in its sample. The J gene is TRBJ1-1, the V gene TRBV4-1; a weak D match, TRBD1 (5 bases). The length of the CDR3 is 17 residues. Germline loops: CDR1 MGHRA, CDR2 YSYEKL. The ends were cut back, 3 bases at V and 4 bases at J, with 21 bases in the middle. CDR3 in amino acids: CASSHPSAGGIGTEAFF. CDR3 nucleotides: TGCGCCAGCAGCCATCCAAGCGCGGGGGGTATCGGCACTGAAGCTTTCTTT.

This clone came up a few times. The junction differs from germline at one of its ends, possibly a read error. The chain joins TRBV19 to TRBJ1-2; no definite D call. The CDR3 is 12 residues long. CDR1 and CDR2 from the germline V gene are LNHDA and SQIVND (reference sequence). The CDR3 DNA reads TGTGCCAGTAGTATCTCCCCGGTACTACTTTTCTTC. Translating gives CASSISPVLLFF.

This sequence joins TRBV6-5 and TRBJ2-2, with a weak D call TRBD1 (6 bases). The CDR3 sequence is 14 residues long. The V and J ends lost 5 bases and 5 bases respectively, with 12 bases between them. CDR1 is MNHEY, CDR2 SVGAGI, per germline. The CDR3 coding sequence is TGTGCCAGCAGTGGGAAAACAGGGACCGGGGAGCTGTTTTTT. It yields the protein CASSGKTGTGELFF.

The chain couples TRBV7-7 to TRBJ2-1, with 14 bases lining up with TRBD2. The CDR3 totals 15 residues. V shed 5 bases, J shed 7 bases, and the junction held 4 bases outside the gene matches. Germline V lookup: CDR1 SSHAT, CDR2 FNYEAQ (reference sequence). The CDR3 DNA is TGTGCCAGCAGCGTAGGACTAGCGGGAGGTAATGAGCAGTTCTTC. Translating it yields CASSVGLAGGNEQFF. The complete variable domain, with remaining parts taken from reference TRBV7-7 and TRBJ2-1, reads GAGVSQSPRYKVTKRGQDVTLRCDPISSHATLYWYQQALGQGPEFLTYFNYEAQPDKSGLPSDRFSAERPEGSISTLTIQRTEQRDSAMYRCASSVGLAGGNEQFFGPGTRLTVL.